Following are 10 T cell receptor beta chains from one sample sequenced in a study of molecular identifiers for immune sequencing clone quantification. TCRdb called the PCR reads again in MiXCR, with one record for every CDR3 protein. The sample lists over 550,000 distinct CDR3 sequences; less than 30% were seen once. Sequencing was done on a sample of naive CD8+ T cells from blood, with Jurkat cell RNA spiked in. Subset denoted: FACS-sorted CD8+CD4-CCR7+CD45RA+ naive T cells. Receptors originate from a human donor in good health. Some libraries in this study had Jurkat cell RNA spiked in.

This clonotype was found a few times. This sequence joins TRBV27 and TRBJ2-7; D is perhaps TRBD2 (6 bases). Per the germline V gene, CDR1 is MNHEY and CDR2 is SMNVEV (reference sequence). The CDR3 has 14 amino acids. The V end lost 4 bases, the J end lost 3 bases, and 13 bases lay between the germline ends. As DNA, the CDR3 is TGTGCCAGCAGTTCCCGACTAGAATACTACGAGCAGTACTTC. Its protein is CASSSRLEYYEQYF.

The sample holds many counts of this clonotype. V usage is TRBV9 and J usage is TRBJ2-3; D not certain. The germline gives CDR1 SGDLS, CDR2 YYNGEE. V was cut by 3 bases and J by 2 bases, with 10 bases left in between. The CDR3 loop spans 14 amino acids. CDR3 loop: CASSEDGFTDTQYF. The CDR3 DNA reads as TGTGCCAGCAGCGAGGACGGCTTCACAGATACGCAGTATTTT.

As to this clonotype: The junction and the germline gene differ at one end; a read error may be behind it. V usage is TRBV9 and J usage is TRBJ2-1, with D possibly being TRBD2 (6 bases). This CDR3 spans 16 amino acids. Germline V lookup: CDR1 SGDLS, CDR2 YYNGEE. The CDR3 DNA sequence: TGTGCCTGCAGCGTAGGAGAGGTCGGACTATACAATGAGCAGTTCTTC. Its translation is CACSVGEVGLYNEQFF.

The chain recombines TRBV19 with TRBJ2-7; the D gene is possibly TRBD2 (6 bases). The germline gives CDR1 LNHDA, CDR2 SQIVND (reference sequence). V dropped 3 bases and J dropped 0 bases, with 18 bases sitting between them. The CDR3 extends over 17 amino acids. CDR3 DNA sequence: TGTGCCAGTAGTATGGGGACTGAGCCTGGGACCTCCTACGAGCAGTACTTC. It translates to CASSMGTEPGTSYEQYF.

At least ten counts were recorded for this clonotype. The chain is built from TRBV5-1 and TRBJ2-5; 11 bases are shared with TRBD2. The CDR3 has 16 amino acids. With 4 bases clipped from V and 5 bases from J, the junction kept 10 bases outside the gene matches. CDR1 and CDR2 (germline): SGHRS, YFSETQ. The CDR3 coding sequence is TGCGCCAGCAGCCCAGTAGCGGGAGGGCCCTCGGAGACCCAGTACTTC. Amino acids: CASSPVAGGPSETQYF.

The sample holds a few counts of this clonotype. The chain is built from TRBV20-1 and TRBJ1-2; D uncertain. V was trimmed by 5 bases and J by 0 bases, leaving 16 bases between them. Germline CDR1 DFQATT, CDR2 SNEGSKA (reference sequence). This CDR3 region has 15 residues. In nucleotides, the CDR3 is TGCAGTGCTCAAACAGCTTGGGAAACTAACTATGGCTACACCTTC. Its translation: CSAQTAWETNYGYTF.

In this sample, this clonotype turned up a few times. The CDR3 is CASSEYRTGETENTIYF. In DNA form, the CDR3 reads TGTGCCAGCAGTGAATATAGGACAGGGGAAACCGAGAACACCATATATTTT. The genes are TRBV25-1 and TRBJ1-3; 9 nucleotides agree with TRBD1. Germline V CDR1 and CDR2: MGHDK, SYGVNS. CDR3 length: 17 residues. The V and J ends lost 0 bases and 7 bases, in that order; junction bases with no gene match: 10.

Many counts were recorded for this clonotype. The rearrangement uses TRBV4-2 and TRBJ1-1; 7 bases are a match to TRBD1. Trimming removed 4 bases from V and 5 bases from J; junction bases left unmatched: 4. CDR1 and CDR2 (germline): LGHNA, YNFKEQ. The CDR3 contains 13 residues. The CDR3 bases are TGTGCCAGCAGCCCTCAGGGGGTGACTGAAGCTTTCTTT. This gives the protein CASSPQGVTEAFF.

This clonotype was seen a handful of times. The chain combines TRBV6-5 with TRBJ2-1; possible D gene TRBD2, 6 bases. The V and J ends lost 6 bases and 2 bases respectively, with 17 bases between them. The CDR3 has 16 amino acids. The germline V gene has CDR1 MNHEY and CDR2 SVGAGI. The CDR3 DNA reads TGTGCCAGCAGGATTCTAGCGACACGGGCCTACAATGAGCAGTTCTTC. Translating gives CASRILATRAYNEQFF.

This clonotype has only a few counts. V is TRBV4-1 and J is TRBJ2-7, with 12 nucleotides matching TRBD2. CDR1 and CDR2 from the germline V gene are MGHRA and YSYEKL. Losses at the gene ends were 2 bases for V and 1 base for J; bases not matched to a gene: 3. The length of the CDR3 is 16 residues. This CDR3 reads CASSQLTSGGSYEQYF. The DNA for the CDR3 is TGCGCCAGCAGCCAACTAACTAGCGGGGGGTCCTACGAGCAGTACTTC.